This T cell receptor (beta chain) is from a study of cytomegalovirus exposure and HLA in healthy donors. A remark on this clone: Its target is not known.

Primers for the PCR totalled 60 Vbeta and 13 Jbeta. Assay: immunoSEQ multiplex PCR; the TCRdb copy retains only in-frame clones and omits some. In the table there are 150,000 or so clones, about 80% of which are singletons. The study's findings and limits: Researchers catalogued about 160 TCR beta chains as cytomegalovirus-associated. Some highly shared sequence variants likely arose as a pipeline artifact.

Sequences were obtained from PBMCs. The clonotype was recovered from a young man in good health and CMV-seronegative.

DNA of the CDR3: TGCGCCAGCAGCTTGGCCACGGGGAACAATGAGCAGTTCTTC. Translation: CASSLATGNNEQFF. The rearrangement uses TRBV5-1 and TRBJ2-1; D is possibly TRBD2 (5 bases). The CDR3 length is 14 residues. Per the germline V gene, CDR1 is SGHRS and CDR2 is YFSETQ. The V end lost 0 bases, the J end lost 5 bases, and 9 bases lay between the germline ends.